This T cell receptor beta chain stems from a study of blood T cell repertoires in COVID-19. Method: immunoSEQ multiplex PCR; TCRdb's copy keeps in-frame clones and lacks some. The sample includes 150,000 to 200,000 clones, about 72% of them seen just once. The ends were cut back, 3 bases at V and 0 bases at J, with 5 bases in the middle. Germline V gene data show CDR1 as DFQATT and CDR2 as SNEGSKA (reference sequence). The CDR3 covers 12 residues. The sequence was collected from a woman aged 45-65 years who had recovered from COVID-19. The chain links TRBV20-1 to TRBJ1-2, with D hard to call. Sequences were obtained from PBMCs or T cells enriched from blood (not recorded which). The CDR3 loop is CSASTANYGYTF. CDR3 nucleotide sequence: TGCAGTGCTAGTACGGCTAACTATGGCTACACCTTC.